A single sample gave rise to the 20 T cell receptor beta chains below, sequenced in a study of T-cell reconstitution after alpha-beta-depleted transplantation in children. Unique molecular identifiers were incorporated into the prepared TCRbeta library. TCRdb redid the calling of the PCR reads with MiXCR, one entry per CDR3 protein. The sample contains roughly 340,000 distinct CDR3 sequences, 15% to 20% of which appear only once. Specimen: PBMCs, mostly from graft donor cells, collected 360 days after TCRalphabeta/CD19-depleted stem cell transplant. The receptors originated from a male patient aged 2 to 10 who had a stem cell transplant for acute lymphoblastic leukemia, so the T cells may come from the graft donor.

The CDR3 loop reads CASSVSWTEDDEAFF. As DNA, the CDR3 is TGTGCCAGCAGCGTATCATGGACAGAGGATGACGAAGCTTTCTTT. The chain recombines TRBV9 with TRBJ1-1; the D gene is possibly TRBD1 (6 bases). The CDR3 is 15 amino acids. The V end was cut by 1 base, the J end by 8 bases, with 18 bases between. Per germline, CDR1 SGDLS and CDR2 YYNGEE.

The chain joins TRBV5-1 to TRBJ2-3; D gene ambiguous. There are 12 residues in the CDR3. Germline CDR1 and CDR2: SGHRS and YFSETQ. Trimming pared 2 bases from V and 5 bases from J, leaving 6 bases between. The CDR3: CASSLGKDTQYF. In DNA form, the CDR3 reads TGCGCCAGCAGCTTAGGTAAAGATACGCAGTATTTT. Based on the CDR3 plus reference TRBV5-1 and TRBJ2-3, the full variable domain is KAGVTQTPRYLIKTRGQQVTLSCSPISGHRSVSWYQQTPGQGLQFLFEYFSETQRNKGNFPGRFSGRQFSNSRSEMNVSTLELGDSALYLCASSLGKDTQYFGPGTRLTVL.

This clonotype was seen a few times. V usage is TRBV29-1 and J usage is TRBJ1-2, with D possibly TRBD1 on 6 matching bases. The germline V gene encodes CDR1 SQVTM and CDR2 ANQGSEA. The CDR3 extends over 16 amino acids. Trimming cost V 4 bases and J 2 bases, with 20 bases left between them. CDR3 sequence (DNA): TGCAGCGTTGTAGGTGGACAGTTCCGAGGGAACTATGGCTACACCTTC. This gives the protein CSVVGGQFRGNYGYTF. Full variable domain (missing parts from reference TRBV29-1 and TRBJ1-2): SAVISQKPSRDICQRGTSLTIQCQVDSQVTMMFWYRQQPGQSLTLIATANQGSEATYESGFVIDKFPISRPNLTFSTLTVSNMSPEDSSIYLCSVVGGQFRGNYGYTFGSGTRLTVV.

This clonotype has just a few counts. The rearrangement links TRBV29-1 to TRBJ2-3; tentatively, D is TRBD2 (6 bases). V was pared by 4 bases and J by 2 bases, with 19 bases between. The germline V gene has CDR1 SQVTM and CDR2 ANQGSEA. The CDR3 is made up of 16 amino acids. The CDR3 nucleotides are TGCAGCGTTGTGGGGACTCCCCAGCAGGCCACAGATACGCAGTATTTT. This translates into CSVVGTPQQATDTQYF.

This clonotype was detected a few times. The V gene is TRBV28, the J gene TRBJ2-3; D is unresolved. The CDR3 spans 13 residues. Trimming stripped 11 bases from V and 5 bases from J, with 17 bases between. Per germline, CDR1 MDHEN and CDR2 SYDVKM. CDR3 nucleotides: TGTGCCTCCCGGTTATCGCCCCAAGATACGCAGTATTTT. The encoded protein is CASRLSPQDTQYF.

Only a few counts were recorded for this clonotype. The CDR3 protein is CASSFFWASVGNIQYF. As DNA, the CDR3 is TGTGCCAGCAGTTTCTTTTGGGCGTCGGTTGGAAACATTCAGTACTTC. This chain connects TRBV28 to TRBJ2-4; no clear D gene. CDR1 MDHEN and CDR2 SYDVKM come from the germline V gene. This CDR3 has 16 residues. V was shortened by 3 bases and J by 6 bases, with 18 bases between the two germline ends.

V usage is TRBV24-1 and J usage is TRBJ2-7; TRBD2 is a possible D gene (6 bases). The CDR3 length is 13 residues. Germline loops: CDR1 KGHDR, CDR2 SFDVKD. Trimming removed 7 bases at V and 6 bases at J, with 15 bases between. The CDR3 sequence is CATSLTSGAEQYF. The CDR3, as DNA: TGTGCCACCAGCCTCACTTCGGGAGCCGAGCAGTACTTC.

The chain employs TRBV5-1 and TRBJ2-1; D might be TRBD2 (6 bases). This CDR3 is 16 amino acids long. Trimming pared 0 bases from V and 6 bases from J, leaving 16 bases between. Germline loops: CDR1 SGHRS, CDR2 YFSETQ. Here the CDR3 DNA reads TGCGCCAGCAGCTTGGGGATCACGGGACTTCTCAATGAGCAGTTCTTC. Amino acid sequence: CASSLGITGLLNEQFF.

This clonotype was seen at least ten times. The chain uses TRBV28 and TRBJ2-2; 11 bases match TRBD2. V lost 5 bases and J lost 2; bases outside the gene matches: 10. The CDR3 contains 18 residues. Germline CDR1 MDHEN, CDR2 SYDVKM. CDR3 DNA: TGTGCCAGCAGTGATTTTAGCGGGAGGGCTCCCAACACCGGGGAGCTGTTTTTT. Translating it yields CASSDFSGRAPNTGELFF. Supplemented by reference TRBV28 and TRBJ2-2, the full variable domain reads DVKVTQSSRYLVKRTGEKVFLECVQDMDHENMFWYRQDPGLGLRLIYFSYDVKMKEKGDIPEGYSVSREKKERFSLILESASTNQTSMYLCASSDFSGRAPNTGELFFGEGSRLTVL.

This clonotype has ten or more counts. This chain uses TRBV18 with TRBJ2-7; unclear D gene. Germline V gives CDR1 KGHSH, CDR2 LQKENI. Trimming stripped 2 bases from V and 4 bases from J, with 9 bases between. The CDR3 consists of 13 residues. CDR3 protein: CASSPRKGYEQYF. The CDR3 coding sequence is TGTGCCAGCTCACCAAGGAAAGGGTACGAGCAGTACTTC.

The sample holds many counts of this clonotype. The chain combines TRBV29-1 with TRBJ2-7; 9 bases fit TRBD1. The CDR3 has 14 residues. Per germline, CDR1 SQVTM and CDR2 ANQGSEA. The V segment lost 3 bases and the J segment 4 bases; nucleotides outside the gene matches: 7. CDR3 in amino acids: CSVDTGTGSYEQYF. Here the CDR3 DNA reads TGCAGCGTTGACACCGGGACAGGGTCGTACGAGCAGTACTTC.

This clonotype occurred many times. The rearrangement uses TRBV7-2 and TRBJ2-3, with D tentatively TRBD1 or TRBD2 (5 bases each). The CDR3 totals 16 residues. The V gene's germline CDR1 is SGHTA and CDR2 FQGNSA. Between the trimmed V and J ends, which lost 5 bases and 0 bases, there was a span of 15 bases. CDR3 loop: CASSLDWGVSTDTQYF. DNA of the CDR3: TGTGCCAGCAGCCTGGACTGGGGCGTAAGCACAGATACGCAGTATTTT.

Remarks on this clonotype: No conserved phenylalanine or tryptophan ends this CDR3, so it is likely a read error. The V call is TRBV7-2, the J call TRBJ2-1; 8 nucleotides agree with TRBD1. The CDR3 is 14 residues long. V lost 5 bases, J lost 7 bases, and 7 bases stayed unmatched. Germline V gives CDR1 SGHTA, CDR2 FQGNSA. The CDR3 coding sequence is TGTGCCAGCAGCCAACGGACAGGGATAAATGAGCAGTTCTGC. Amino acids: CASSQRTGINEQFC.

The rearrangement joins TRBV28 to TRBJ2-1; possible D gene TRBD1, 6 bases. The germline V and J ends were trimmed by 4 bases and 5 bases, with 15 bases remaining between them. Germline loops: CDR1 MDHEN, CDR2 SYDVKM. The length of the CDR3 is 15 residues. Written as DNA, the CDR3 is TGTGCCAGCAGTTATCAGGGGTGGGGCAACAATGAGCAGTTCTTC. It codes for CASSYQGWGNNEQFF. The full variable domain, completed using reference TRBV28 and TRBJ2-1, is DVKVTQSSRYLVKRTGEKVFLECVQDMDHENMFWYRQDPGLGLRLIYFSYDVKMKEKGDIPEGYSVSREKKERFSLILESASTNQTSMYLCASSYQGWGNNEQFFGPGTRLTVL.

The chain carries TRBV30 and TRBJ2-1, with D possibly matching TRBD2 (5 bases). In germline, CDR1 is GTSNPN, CDR2 SVGIG (reference sequence). Trimming cost V 2 bases and J 1 base, with 9 bases left between them. The CDR3 has 14 amino acids. The CDR3 DNA follows: TGTGCCTGGAGTCGGGGAAGGTCCTACAATGAGCAGTTCTTC. Translating it yields CAWSRGRSYNEQFF. The full variable domain, in which reference TRBV30 and TRBJ2-1 provide the parts outside the CDR3, is SQTIHQWPATLVQPVGSPLSLECTVEGTSNPNLYWYRQAAGRGLQLLFYSVGIGQISSEVPQNLSASRPQDRQFILSSKKLLLSDSGFYLCAWSRGRSYNEQFFGPGTRLTVL.

This clonotype was found a few times. This chain links TRBV2 with TRBJ2-2, with 7 bases that match TRBD2. The CDR3 has 14 amino acids. Germline V gene data show CDR1 as SNHLY and CDR2 as FYNNEI. V dropped 4 bases and J dropped 6; count of bases not matched to a gene: 5. The CDR3 nucleotides read TGTGCCAGCAGTGGCAGGCTAGCGGCCGGGGAGCTGTTTTTT. This translates into CASSGRLAAGELFF.

Worth noting for this clonotype: An end of the junction does not agree with germline; a read error may underlie this. This chain connects TRBV4-2 to TRBJ2-5; unclear D gene. This CDR3 is 16 amino acids long. Germline CDR1 is LGHNA and CDR2 is YNFKEQ. CDR3 residues: CASSQDRPEYQKTQYF. In DNA form, the CDR3 reads TGTGCCAGCAGCCAAGATCGACCCGAGTACCAAAAGACCCAGTACTTC.

The genes are TRBV5-8 and TRBJ1-1, with D unclear. Per germline, CDR1 SGHTS and CDR2 YDEGEE. V was trimmed by 1 base and J by 0 bases, leaving 10 bases between them. CDR3 length: 15 amino acids. Here the CDR3 reads CASSLSGGMNTEAFF. The CDR3, as DNA: TGTGCCAGCAGCTTGTCCGGTGGGATGAACACTGAAGCTTTCTTT.

This rearrangement joins TRBV9 to TRBJ2-5, with D hard to call. Trimming left V 0 bases short and J 3 bases short, with 9 bases between. CDR1 and CDR2 from the germline V gene are SGDLS and YYNGEE. This CDR3 contains 14 residues. In nucleotides, the CDR3 is TGTGCCAGCAGCGTAGGATCTCTGAAAGAGACCCAGTACTTC. Translation: CASSVGSLKETQYF.

The V and J genes are TRBV28 and TRBJ2-7; a possible D gene is TRBD2 (6 bases). Germline-derived CDR1 and CDR2 are MDHEN and SYDVKM. The CDR3 is 15 residues long. Trimming took off 4 bases at V and 4 bases at J, with 17 bases between the two ends. CDR3 bases: TGTGCCAGCAGTTCACTACTCGGGACTCAGTACGAGCAGTACTTC. Translating gives CASSSLLGTQYEQYF.